This T cell receptor (beta chain) was sequenced during a study of blood T cell repertoires in COVID-19. Looking at the study overall: T cells, B-cell-depleted T cells, or PBMCs provided the cDNA or gDNA that served as material.

The CDR3 length is 13 residues. Trimming cost V 5 bases and J 5 bases; bases outside gene matches: 2. CDR1 is MNHEY, CDR2 SMNVEV, per germline (reference sequence). Source study methods: From reference gene primer amplification, estimates of nucleated cell counts were derived. Sequenced by immunoSEQ multiplex PCR; TCRdb stores in-frame clones only, minus some. The V and J calls and clone size were taken over from that table, and D and trimming were inferred from the DNA. The sample shows about 220,000 clones, about 87% of them seen only once. Recruits, aged about 18 to 100 years, lived in 20 to 30 US areas. Participants reported their clinical history, and cohort assignment relied on those reports.

The rearrangement links TRBV27 to TRBJ2-2; 7 bases line up with TRBD1. The sample was PBMCs or T cells enriched from blood (not recorded which). This receptor was taken from a woman in her thirties or forties with acute COVID-19. CDR3 nucleotides: TGTGCCAGCAGTGACAGGGTAACCGGGGAGCTGTTTTTT. Its translation: CASSDRVTGELFF.